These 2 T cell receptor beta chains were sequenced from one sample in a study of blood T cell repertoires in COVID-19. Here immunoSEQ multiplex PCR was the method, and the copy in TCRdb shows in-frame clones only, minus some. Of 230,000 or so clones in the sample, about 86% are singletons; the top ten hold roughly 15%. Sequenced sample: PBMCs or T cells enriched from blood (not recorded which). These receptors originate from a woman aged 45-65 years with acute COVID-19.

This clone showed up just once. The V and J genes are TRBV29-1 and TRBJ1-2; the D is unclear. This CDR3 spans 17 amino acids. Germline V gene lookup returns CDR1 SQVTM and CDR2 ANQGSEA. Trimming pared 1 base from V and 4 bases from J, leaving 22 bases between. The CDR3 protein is CSVEGRTGPGGVYGYTF. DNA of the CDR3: TGCAGCGTTGAAGGGCGTACTGGCCCAGGAGGAGTCTATGGCTACACCTTC.

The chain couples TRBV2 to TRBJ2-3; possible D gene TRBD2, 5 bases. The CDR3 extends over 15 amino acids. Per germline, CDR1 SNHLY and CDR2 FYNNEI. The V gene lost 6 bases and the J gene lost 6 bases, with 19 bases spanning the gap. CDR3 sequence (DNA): TGTGCCAGCAGGTCCCGCCGGGCGTCGGGGGATACGCAGTATTTT. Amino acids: CASRSRRASGDTQYF.